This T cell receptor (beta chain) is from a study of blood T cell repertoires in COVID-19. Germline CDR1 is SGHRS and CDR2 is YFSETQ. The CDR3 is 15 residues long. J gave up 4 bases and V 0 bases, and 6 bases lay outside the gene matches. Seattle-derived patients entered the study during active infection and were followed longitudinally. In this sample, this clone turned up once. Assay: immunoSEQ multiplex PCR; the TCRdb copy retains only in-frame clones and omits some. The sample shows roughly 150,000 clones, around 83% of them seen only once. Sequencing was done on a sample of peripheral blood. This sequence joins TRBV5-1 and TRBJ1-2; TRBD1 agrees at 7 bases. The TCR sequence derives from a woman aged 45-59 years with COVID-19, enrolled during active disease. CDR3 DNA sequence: TGCGCCAGCAGCTTGGACCAAGGGGGCCGCTATGGCTACACCTTC. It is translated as CASSLDQGGRYGYTF. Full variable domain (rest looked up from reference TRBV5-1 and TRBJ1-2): KAGVTQTPRYLIKTRGQQVTLSCSPISGHRSVSWYQQTPGQGLQFLFEYFSETQRNKGNFPGRFSGRQFSNSRSEMNVSTLELGDSALYLCASSLDQGGRYGYTFGSGTRLTVV.